The 12 T cell receptor beta chains presented below share a single source sample, sequenced in a study of technical replicates of blood from a handful of donors. Data came from immunoSEQ multiplex PCR; TCRdb stores just in-frame clones and leaves some out. The table lists some 77,000 clones, 85% to 95% of them singletons, with about 0.37% in the top ten. Sample: T cells isolated from PBMCs. Receptor source: a human donor in good health.

The chain recombines TRBV7-6 with TRBJ2-5; 8 nucleotides match TRBD1. From germline, CDR1 is SGHVS and CDR2 FNYEAQ. The CDR3 length is 15 residues. V was pared by 8 bases and J by 3 bases, with 11 bases of the junction left unmatched. The CDR3 region has the DNA TGTGCCAGCCGGGCAGGGGGCGCCCTGAAAGAGACCCAGTACTTC. It encodes CASRAGGALKETQYF. The complete variable domain, with remaining parts taken from reference TRBV7-6 and TRBJ2-5, reads GAGVSQSPRYKVTKRGQDVALRCDPISGHVSLYWYRQALGQGPEFLTYFNYEAQQDKSGLPNDRFSAERPEGSISTLTIQRTEQRDSAMYRCASRAGGALKETQYFGPGTRLLVL.

This CDR3 reads CASSLGGESEQFF. The DNA for the CDR3 is TGTGCCAGCAGCCTCGGGGGAGAGAGTGAGCAGTTCTTC. The gene calls are TRBV7-9 and TRBJ2-1, with D tentatively TRBD2 (6 bases). This CDR3 is built from 13 residues. Germline V lookup: CDR1 SEHNR, CDR2 FQNEAQ (reference sequence). Trimming removed 5 bases at V and 9 bases at J, with 14 bases between.

The rearrangement links TRBV5-4 to TRBJ2-7, with 7 bases identical to TRBD1. CDR1 is SGHNT and CDR2 is YYREEE in the germline V gene (reference sequence). Losses at the gene ends were 4 bases for V and 0 bases for J; bases not matched to a gene: 4. The CDR3 is 14 amino acids. The CDR3: CASSPGQTSYEQYF. The CDR3, as DNA: TGTGCCAGCAGCCCGGGACAGACCTCCTACGAGCAGTACTTC.

The chain couples TRBV28 to TRBJ1-4; D may be TRBD1 (6 bases). Germline loops: CDR1 MDHEN, CDR2 SYDVKM. V was shortened by 3 bases and J by 7 bases, with 12 bases between the two germline ends. The length of the CDR3 is 14 residues. CDR3 sequence (DNA): TGTGCCAGCAGTTTGGGGGGGGCGATTGAAAAACTGTTTTTT. It yields the protein CASSLGGAIEKLFF.

The chain uses TRBV4-1 and TRBJ2-1, with TRBD2 matching over 8 bases. The junction had 9 bases not matched to a gene; V was cut back by 0 bases and J by 5 bases. CDR1 is MGHRA and CDR2 is YSYEKL in the germline V gene. This CDR3 is built from 17 residues. The DNA of the CDR3 is TGCGCCAGCAGCCAAGAGATGGAGCGGGAGCTCGACAATGAGCAGTTCTTC. This codes for CASSQEMERELDNEQFF.

The rearrangement joins TRBV7-3 to TRBJ2-1, with D unclear. Trimming cost V 3 bases and J 0 bases, with 6 bases left between them. Germline-derived CDR1 and CDR2 are SGHTA and FQGTGA. This CDR3 is 14 amino acids long. CDR3 sequence: CASSFSSSYNEQFF. The CDR3 DNA reads as TGTGCCAGCAGCTTCTCGTCCTCCTACAATGAGCAGTTCTTC.

The V gene is TRBV7-2, the J gene TRBJ2-5; TRBD2 matches 7 bases. The V and J ends lost 1 base and 1 base, in that order; junction bases with no gene match: 6. The CDR3 loop spans 16 amino acids. Germline CDR1 is SGHTA and CDR2 is FQGNSA. CDR3 sequence: CASSLVGSGFQETQYF. In nucleotides, the CDR3 is TGTGCCAGCAGCTTAGTCGGTAGCGGGTTCCAAGAGACCCAGTACTTC.

V is TRBV6-1 and J is TRBJ1-5, with D possibly being TRBD1 (5 bases). Germline lookup yields CDR1 MNHNS and CDR2 SASEGT. The CDR3 consists of 13 residues. V lost 7 bases to trimming and J lost 5 bases, with 12 bases between them. CDR3 residues: CASTTVRDQPQHF. CDR3 nucleotide sequence: TGTGCCAGCACGACAGTTAGGGATCAGCCCCAGCATTTT.

This clone was found once. The J gene is TRBJ1-4, the V gene TRBV29-1, with D unresolved. The V and J ends lost 4 bases and 8 bases respectively, with 14 bases between them. Germline CDR1 and CDR2: SQVTM and ANQGSEA. This CDR3 region has 13 residues. CDR3 in amino acids: CSVGLSPREKLFF. DNA for the CDR3: TGCAGCGTTGGACTCTCCCCGAGGGAAAAACTGTTTTTT.

This sequence joins TRBV6-1 and TRBJ2-2; tentative D call: TRBD1 (6 bases). CDR3 length: 13 amino acids. The V gene's germline CDR1 is MNHNS and CDR2 SASEGT. The V end was cut by 6 bases, the J end by 6 bases, with 11 bases between. The CDR3 protein is CASSQHRAGELFF. The DNA of the CDR3 is TGTGCCAGCAGCCAACACAGGGCCGGGGAGCTGTTTTTT.

The chain joins TRBV4-2 to TRBJ1-4; D call uncertain. This CDR3 spans 15 amino acids. Deletions cut 1 base from V and 8 bases from J, with 14 bases between. CDR1 is LGHNA and CDR2 is YNFKEQ in the germline V gene. CDR3 nucleotide sequence: TGTGCCAGCAGCCAAGGTGGAGGGTTTCGCGAAAAACTGTTTTTT. Amino acids: CASSQGGGFREKLFF.

The J gene is TRBJ1-1, the V gene TRBV7-3; no reliable D call. The CDR3 has 18 residues. V dropped 1 base and J dropped 2 bases, with 20 bases sitting between them. Germline V gene sequence: CDR1 SGHTA, CDR2 FQGTGA. The CDR3 sequence is CASSLIRRRGHPNTEAFF. The CDR3 DNA reads as TGTGCCAGCAGCTTAATAAGGAGGAGAGGGCACCCAAACACTGAAGCTTTCTTT.